This TCR beta chain was sequenced during a study of lymphopenia after photon versus proton radiotherapy. Germline CDR1 is SGHNT and CDR2 is YYREEE (reference sequence). The CDR3 spans 15 residues. The V gene end was trimmed by 2 bases and the J gene end by 6 bases; junction bases not matched to a gene: 2. The assay was immunoSEQ multiplex PCR, and TCRdb's table has in-frame clones only and misses some. The sample lists about 83,000 clones, around 83% occurring once. Specimen: peripheral blood, collected from a patient treated with proton-based radiotherapy. This receptor was taken from a man aged 55-75 years with pancreatic cancer. V usage is TRBV5-4 and J usage is TRBJ2-1; TRBD2 matches at 13 bases. The CDR3 spells CASSFTSGRGNEQFF. The CDR3 nucleotides are TGTGCCAGCAGCTTCACTAGCGGGAGGGGCAATGAGCAGTTCTTC.